One and the same sample provided the 32 T cell receptor beta chains below, sequenced in a study of CD8 T cells in ankylosing spondylitis. TCRdb re-analysed the 5' RACE reads in MiXCR, keeping a single row per CDR3 protein. The sample gives about 160,000 distinct CDR3 sequences, roughly 18% of which show up once; approximately 7.8% is in the top ten. The material sequenced was blood, either unsorted or a sorted T cell fraction (not recorded which). These receptors were taken from a male donor with ankylosing spondylitis or in good health (not recorded which).

This clonotype was recorded many times. V usage is TRBV29-1 and J usage is TRBJ2-7; the match to TRBD1 covers 7 bases. Germline V gene lookup returns CDR1 SQVTM and CDR2 ANQGSEA. This CDR3 comprises 13 residues. V dropped 3 bases and J dropped 5; count of bases not matched to a gene: 7. CDR3 sequence (DNA): TGCAGCGTTGAGCAGAACAGGGGCGACGAGCAGTACTTC. It encodes CSVEQNRGDEQYF.

Ten or more counts support this clonotype. The chain carries TRBV30 and TRBJ2-2; D gene unclear. V dropped 3 bases and J dropped 6 bases, with 8 bases sitting between them. CDR3 length: 12 residues. Germline assignment: CDR1 GTSNPN and CDR2 SVGIG (reference sequence). CDR3 in DNA: TGTGCCTGGAGCGTCTACCCCGGGGAGCTGTTTTTT. Its translation is CAWSVYPGELFF.

CDR3 protein: CASSPRTAGNTIYF. CDR3 nucleotides: TGTGCCAGCAGCCCAAGGACAGCTGGAAACACCATATATTTT. The gene calls are TRBV4-2 and TRBJ1-3, with D perhaps matching TRBD1 (6 bases). V lost 4 bases to trimming and J lost 2 bases, with 9 bases between them. CDR3 length: 14 residues. CDR1 is LGHNA and CDR2 is YNFKEQ in the germline V gene.

This clonotype was counted between two and nine times. The rearrangement links TRBV13 to TRBJ2-3, with D tentatively TRBD2 (6 bases). V lost 1 base to trimming and J lost 3 bases, with 14 bases between them. Germline V CDR1 and CDR2: PRHDT, FYEKMQ (reference sequence). The CDR3 length is 16 residues. The CDR3 DNA reads TGTGCCAGCAGCTTAGATGGACTATCCGGGACAGATACGCAGTATTTT. It codes for CASSLDGLSGTDTQYF.

This clonotype was seen repeatedly, ten times or more. The J gene is TRBJ1-2, the V gene TRBV20-1; TRBD1 aligns across 10 bases. The CDR3 spans 13 residues. With V trimmed by 5 bases and J by 7 bases, 7 bases remained unmatched. Germline CDR1 reads DFQATT; CDR2 reads SNEGSKA (reference sequence). In nucleotides, the CDR3 is TGCAGTGCTGCTCACCGGGACAGGGGTGGCTACACCTTC. It specifies CSAAHRDRGGYTF.

This clonotype was seen ten or more times. The CDR3: CASSLRRTGGTSGANVLTF. DNA of the CDR3: TGTGCCAGCAGTTTAAGGAGGACAGGGGGTACCTCTGGGGCCAACGTCCTGACTTTC. This chain joins TRBV27 and TRBJ2-6, with 10 positions matching TRBD1. The CDR3 loop spans 19 amino acids. CDR1 MNHEY and CDR2 SMNVEV come from the germline V gene (reference sequence). V lost 2 bases, J lost 0 bases, and 7 bases stayed unmatched.

This clonotype was recorded many times. The chain combines TRBV20-1 with TRBJ1-1; D unclear. This CDR3 is 12 amino acids long. V shed 5 bases and J shed 1 base, with 8 bases lying between them. Germline CDR1 DFQATT, CDR2 SNEGSKA (reference sequence). The chain's CDR3 is CSAYPGNTEAFF. CDR3 DNA: TGCAGTGCTTATCCTGGGAACACTGAAGCTTTCTTT.

This clonotype has more than one count but fewer than ten. V gene TRBV20-1 combines with J gene TRBJ2-7; D might be TRBD2 (6 bases). CDR1 and CDR2 (germline): DFQATT, SNEGSKA (reference sequence). The V end lost 4 bases, the J end lost 3 bases, and 10 bases lay between the germline ends. This CDR3 has 12 amino acids. In DNA, the CDR3 is TGCAGTGCTACCCGGACTAACTACGAGCAGTACTTC. It codes for CSATRTNYEQYF.

This clonotype occurred many times. The chain carries TRBV12-3 or TRBV12-4 and TRBJ1-5; possibly TRBD1 for D (5 bases). V was cut by 3 bases and J by 0 bases, with 9 bases left in between. The length of the CDR3 is 15 residues. The CDR3 spells CASSFRELSNQPQHF. The CDR3, as DNA: TGTGCCAGCAGTTTCAGGGAACTTAGCAATCAGCCCCAGCATTTT.

This clonotype appeared many times. The J gene is TRBJ1-2, the V gene TRBV12-3 or TRBV12-4, with 9 bases matching TRBD1. The CDR3 is 15 amino acids. The junction had 12 bases not matched to a gene; V was cut back by 6 bases and J by 7 bases. The CDR3 coding sequence is TGTGCCAGCAGGCGTGCCGGGACAGGGAAGGGTGGCTACACCTTC. Encoded protein: CASRRAGTGKGGYTF.

The table lists this clonotype with many counts. Compared with germline, one end of the junction differs, possibly owing to a read error. J is TRBJ2-5 and V is TRBV6-1; possible D gene TRBD1, 6 bases. The CDR3 sequence is 13 residues long. In germline, CDR1 is MNHNS, CDR2 SASEGT. As DNA, the CDR3 is TGTGCCAGCAGTCCGCACAACCCCGGGACATTAGACTTC. Translated, it gives CASSPHNPGTLDF.

This chain uses TRBV2 with TRBJ2-5; 10 positions agree with TRBD1. V shed 6 bases and J 5 bases; nucleotides not matched to a gene: 9. This CDR3 is built from 15 residues. The germline V gene encodes CDR1 SNHLY and CDR2 FYNNEI. CDR3 nucleotides: TGTGCCAGCAGAACTGGACAGGGGGGGAGGGAGACCCAGTACTTC. Protein: CASRTGQGGRETQYF.

This clonotype was seen many times. The chain carries TRBV12-3 or TRBV12-4 and TRBJ1-1; D unclear. This CDR3 spans 12 amino acids. The V gene lost 6 bases and the J gene lost 4 bases, with 9 bases spanning the gap. In DNA, the CDR3 is TGTGCCAGCAGCGCACAGCTCACTGAAGCTTTCTTT. The encoded protein is CASSAQLTEAFF.

This clonotype was seen ten or more times. This rearrangement joins TRBV20-1 to TRBJ1-3; D is unclear. This CDR3 region has 16 residues. CDR1 DFQATT and CDR2 SNEGSKA come from the germline V gene (reference sequence). The germline V and J ends were trimmed by 6 bases and 4 bases, with 22 bases remaining between them. The CDR3 bases are TGCAGTGCCTCAAAGCAGCTCAGCGTATGGGGAAACACCATATATTTT. Amino acid sequence: CSASKQLSVWGNTIYF.

This clonotype has at least ten counts. CDR3 residues: CSAIPGGTLNQPQHF. DNA for the CDR3: TGCAGTGCTATCCCAGGGGGTACCTTAAATCAGCCCCAGCATTTT. The chain links TRBV20-1 to TRBJ1-5; 7 nucleotides agree with TRBD1. Losses at the gene ends were 4 bases for V and 4 bases for J; bases not matched to a gene: 10. The germline CDR1 and CDR2 sequences are DFQATT and SNEGSKA (reference sequence). This CDR3 spans 15 amino acids.

This clonotype has ten or more counts. V usage is TRBV30 and J usage is TRBJ1-1, with D perhaps matching TRBD1 (5 bases). V lost 3 bases and J 1 base, leaving 9 bases between the germline ends. This CDR3 contains 13 residues. CDR1 GTSNPN and CDR2 SVGIG come from the germline V gene (reference sequence). CDR3 sequence: CAWRDQGNTEAFF. The CDR3 bases are TGTGCCTGGAGGGACCAGGGGAACACTGAAGCTTTCTTT.

This clonotype was seen repeatedly, ten times or more. CDR3 DNA sequence: TGTGCCAGCAGTCAAGCGGGAGGGCCGTACGAGCAGTACTTC. Protein sequence: CASSQAGGPYEQYF. This chain uses TRBV12-3 or TRBV12-4 with TRBJ2-7, with 10 bases lining up with TRBD2. The CDR3 contains 14 residues. V was clipped by 5 bases and J by 4 bases; unmatched bases: 5.

This clonotype has just a few counts. J is TRBJ2-7 and V is TRBV3-1; 8 positions match TRBD1. The CDR3 spans 16 residues. The trim removed 5 bases at V and 4 bases at J, leaving 13 bases unmatched. Germline CDR1 LGHDT, CDR2 YNNKEL (reference sequence). The CDR3 sequence: CASSSPSGTGLYEQYF. The DNA for the CDR3 is TGTGCCAGCAGCTCCCCTTCCGGGACAGGTCTATACGAGCAGTACTTC.

This clonotype was observed at least ten times. The rearrangement links TRBV28 to TRBJ2-5; D is undetermined. Germline assignment: CDR1 MDHEN and CDR2 SYDVKM. Trimming pared 1 base from V and 8 bases from J, leaving 8 bases between. This CDR3 is 12 amino acids long. The CDR3 reads CASSLSPGTQYF. CDR3 DNA: TGTGCCAGCAGTTTATCCCCCGGAACCCAGTACTTC.

This clonotype turned up a few times. The chain combines TRBV18 with TRBJ1-1; the match to TRBD1 covers 10 bases. The trim removed 3 bases at V and 6 bases at J, leaving 10 bases unmatched. The V gene's germline CDR1 is KGHSH and CDR2 LQKENI. The CDR3 covers 16 residues. CDR3 DNA sequence: TGTGCCAGCTCACCCCTCGACACAGGGACAGGGGCTGAAGCTTTCTTT. This codes for CASSPLDTGTGAEAFF.

V is TRBV5-1 and J is TRBJ1-6, with 9 bases fitting TRBD1. CDR1 is SGHRS, CDR2 YFSETQ, per germline. V gave up 4 bases and J gave up 6 bases; unmatched junction bases: 5. CDR3 length equals 15 residues. The CDR3 DNA reads as TGCGCCAGCAGCCTCTGGGACAGGGTTAATTCACCCCTCCACTTT. Translating it yields CASSLWDRVNSPLHF.

This clonotype appeared many times. The chain combines TRBV20-1 with TRBJ1-5, with 7 bases lining up with TRBD1. The CDR3 contains 14 residues. V trimming: 2 bases; J trimming: 3 bases; junction bases outside the gene matches: 4. Germline CDR1 DFQATT, CDR2 SNEGSKA (reference sequence). The CDR3 region is CSARPDRDNQPQHF. CDR3 nucleotides: TGCAGTGCTAGACCCGACAGGGACAATCAGCCCCAGCATTTT.

This clonotype was recorded a few times. The chain recombines TRBV7-8 with TRBJ2-4; D may be TRBD1 (5 bases). The V and J ends lost 1 base and 0 bases respectively, with 13 bases between them. Germline values: CDR1 SGHVS, CDR2 FQNEAQ. The CDR3 contains 17 residues. The CDR3 region has the DNA TGTGCCAGCAGCTTAGTATCGGCAGGGTTAGCCAAAAACATTCAGTACTTC. It encodes CASSLVSAGLAKNIQYF.

The chain joins TRBV2 to TRBJ1-2; possibly TRBD1 for D (5 bases). V was pared by 8 bases and J by 5 bases, with 18 bases between. The CDR3 consists of 14 residues. Germline V lookup: CDR1 SNHLY, CDR2 FYNNEI. DNA for the CDR3: TGTGCCAGCGGTGGCCGACAGTTCCCGTATGGCTACACCTTC. It yields the protein CASGGRQFPYGYTF.

This clonotype occurred a few times. V usage is TRBV5-1 and J usage is TRBJ2-1; tentatively, D is TRBD2 (6 bases). This CDR3 has 13 amino acids. In germline, CDR1 is SGHRS, CDR2 YFSETQ. V gave up 1 base and J gave up 9 bases, with 11 bases separating them. The CDR3 nucleotides are TGCGCCAGCAGCTTGTATAGCGGCATTGAGCAGTTCTTC. This gives the protein CASSLYSGIEQFF.

The table lists this clonotype with many counts. The J gene is TRBJ2-2, the V gene TRBV12-3 or TRBV12-4, with 13 bases lining up with TRBD2. There are 15 residues in the CDR3. The ends lost 5 bases at V and 5 bases at J; junction bases unmatched: 2. The CDR3 DNA follows: TGTGCCAGCAGTGGGACTAGCGGGATAACCGGGGAGCTGTTTTTT. Residues: CASSGTSGITGELFF.

This clonotype was seen repeatedly, ten times or more. A read error may account for a junction end that differs from germline. The V and J genes are TRBV4-1 and TRBJ2-7, with 13 bases that match TRBD2. The CDR3 covers 15 residues. Germline V gene sequence: CDR1 MGHRA, CDR2 YSYEKL. Written as DNA, the CDR3 is TGCGCCAGCAGCCAAGATCCCGGGACTAGCGGGACCCCAGGCTTC. It translates to CASSQDPGTSGTPGF.

The chain employs TRBV5-1 and TRBJ1-2; D not resolved. The CDR3 covers 13 residues. V gave up 0 bases and J gave up 8 bases, with 11 bases separating them. Germline V CDR1 and CDR2: SGHRS, YFSETQ. The CDR3 protein is CASSLAPFEGYTF. DNA for the CDR3: TGCGCCAGCAGCTTGGCCCCCTTTGAGGGCTACACCTTC.

This clonotype was observed many times. The CDR3 DNA reads as TGTGCCAGCGTCGGACTAGTGGACACCGGGGAGCTGTTTTTT. Amino acid sequence: CASVGLVDTGELFF. This rearrangement joins TRBV12-3 or TRBV12-4 to TRBJ2-2; 7 nucleotides align to TRBD2. CDR3 length equals 14 residues. The ends lost 8 bases at V and 3 bases at J; junction bases unmatched: 6.

This clonotype occurred once. The chain employs TRBV12-3 or TRBV12-4 and TRBJ1-3; 8 bases agree with TRBD1. The CDR3 is 18 residues long. CDR3 in amino acids: CTFSLRTGTSVAGNTIYF. DNA for the CDR3: TGTACCTTCAGTTTACGGACAGGGACTTCGGTCGCTGGAAACACCATATATTTT.

This clonotype was seen many times. The chain joins TRBV6-5 to TRBJ2-7; TRBD2 aligns across 8 bases. Losses at the gene ends were 2 bases for V and 0 bases for J; bases not matched to a gene: 9. Germline V CDR1 and CDR2: MNHEY, SVGAGI. The CDR3 contains 17 residues. CDR3: CASSYGRGGANSYEQYF. The DNA for the CDR3 is TGTGCCAGCAGTTACGGTCGGGGGGGAGCGAACTCCTACGAGCAGTACTTC.

The V gene is TRBV20-1, the J gene TRBJ2-7, with 13 bases identical to TRBD2. Germline CDR1 reads DFQATT; CDR2 reads SNEGSKA (reference sequence). The CDR3 has 15 residues. Trimming cost V 0 bases and J 5 bases; bases outside gene matches: 4. The CDR3: CSARDTTSGRHEQYF. The CDR3 nucleotides are TGCAGTGCTAGAGATACGACTAGCGGGAGGCACGAGCAGTACTTC.